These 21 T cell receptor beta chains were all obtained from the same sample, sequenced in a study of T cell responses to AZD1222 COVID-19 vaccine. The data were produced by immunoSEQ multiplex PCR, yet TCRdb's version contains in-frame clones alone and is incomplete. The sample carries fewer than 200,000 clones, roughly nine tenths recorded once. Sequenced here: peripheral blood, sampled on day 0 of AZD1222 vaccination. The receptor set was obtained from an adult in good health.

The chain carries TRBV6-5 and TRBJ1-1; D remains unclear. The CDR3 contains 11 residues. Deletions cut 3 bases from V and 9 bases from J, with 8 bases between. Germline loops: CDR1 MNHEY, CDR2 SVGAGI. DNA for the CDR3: TGTGCCAGCAGTTATCGAAGTAAAGCTTTCTTT. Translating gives CASSYRSKAFF.

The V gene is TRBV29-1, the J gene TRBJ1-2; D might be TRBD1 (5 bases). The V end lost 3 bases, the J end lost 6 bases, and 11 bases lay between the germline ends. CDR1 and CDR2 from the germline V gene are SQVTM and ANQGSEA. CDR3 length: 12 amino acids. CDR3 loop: CSVDAGYDGYTF. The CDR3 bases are TGCAGCGTTGACGCAGGGTATGATGGCTACACCTTC.

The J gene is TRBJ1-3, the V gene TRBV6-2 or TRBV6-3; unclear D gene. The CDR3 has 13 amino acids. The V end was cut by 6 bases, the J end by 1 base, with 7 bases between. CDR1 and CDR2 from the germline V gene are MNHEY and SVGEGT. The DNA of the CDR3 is TGTGCCAGCAGCCGACGATCTGGAAACACCATATATTTT. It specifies CASSRRSGNTIYF.

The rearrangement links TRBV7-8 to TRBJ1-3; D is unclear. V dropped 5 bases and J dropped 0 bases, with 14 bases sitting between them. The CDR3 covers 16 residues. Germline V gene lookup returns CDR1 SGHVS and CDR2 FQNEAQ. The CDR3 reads CASSPGRIYSGNTIYF. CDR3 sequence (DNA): TGTGCCAGCAGCCCCGGACGGATCTACTCTGGAAACACCATATATTTT.

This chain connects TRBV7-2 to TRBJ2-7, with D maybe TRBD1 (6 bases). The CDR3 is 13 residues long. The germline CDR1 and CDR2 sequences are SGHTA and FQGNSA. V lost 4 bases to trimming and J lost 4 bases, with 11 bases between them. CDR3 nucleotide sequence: TGTGCCAGCAGCTCGACGGACAGATACGAGCAGTACTTC. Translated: CASSSTDRYEQYF.

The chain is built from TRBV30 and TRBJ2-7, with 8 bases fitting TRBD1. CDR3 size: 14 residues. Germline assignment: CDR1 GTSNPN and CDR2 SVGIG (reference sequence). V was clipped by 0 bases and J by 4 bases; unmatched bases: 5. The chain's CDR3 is CAWSVQGVGYEQYF. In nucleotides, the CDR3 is TGTGCCTGGAGTGTACAGGGGGTTGGGTACGAGCAGTACTTC.

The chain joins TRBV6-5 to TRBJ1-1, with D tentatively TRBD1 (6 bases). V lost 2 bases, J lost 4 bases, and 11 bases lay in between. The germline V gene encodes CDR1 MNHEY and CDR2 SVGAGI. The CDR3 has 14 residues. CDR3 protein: CASSYDSTGTEAFF. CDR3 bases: TGTGCCAGCAGTTACGATTCGACAGGCACTGAAGCTTTCTTT.

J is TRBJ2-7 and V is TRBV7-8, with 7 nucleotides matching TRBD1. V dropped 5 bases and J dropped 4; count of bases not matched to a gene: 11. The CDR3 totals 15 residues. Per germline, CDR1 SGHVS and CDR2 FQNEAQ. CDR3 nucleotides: TGTGCCAGCAGCCTAGGGGGACAGACAAAATACGAGCAGTACTTC. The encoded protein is CASSLGGQTKYEQYF.

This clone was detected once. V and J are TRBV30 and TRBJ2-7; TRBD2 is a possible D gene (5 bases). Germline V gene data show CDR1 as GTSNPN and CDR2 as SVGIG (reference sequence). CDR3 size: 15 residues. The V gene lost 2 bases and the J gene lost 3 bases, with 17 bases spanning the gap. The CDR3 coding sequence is TGTGCCTGGAGTTCGATCGGGAATTCCCTCTACGAGCAGTACTTC. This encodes CAWSSIGNSLYEQYF.

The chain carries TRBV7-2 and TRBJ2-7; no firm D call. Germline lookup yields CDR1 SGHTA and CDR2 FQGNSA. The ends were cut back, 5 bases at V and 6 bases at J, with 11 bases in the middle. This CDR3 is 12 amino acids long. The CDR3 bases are TGTGCCAGCAGCAGAGAGGTTGGCGAGCAGTACTTC. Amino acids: CASSREVGEQYF.

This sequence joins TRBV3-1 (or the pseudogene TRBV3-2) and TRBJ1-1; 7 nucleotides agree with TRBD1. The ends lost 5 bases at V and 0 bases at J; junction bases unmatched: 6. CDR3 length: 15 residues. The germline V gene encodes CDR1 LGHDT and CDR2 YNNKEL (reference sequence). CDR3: CASSRTGDLNTEAFF. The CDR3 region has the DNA TGTGCCAGCAGCAGAACAGGGGACTTGAACACTGAAGCTTTCTTT.

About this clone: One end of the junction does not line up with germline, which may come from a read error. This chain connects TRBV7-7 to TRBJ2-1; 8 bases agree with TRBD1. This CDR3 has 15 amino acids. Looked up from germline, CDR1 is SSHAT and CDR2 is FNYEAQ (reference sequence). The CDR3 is CASSQGQEFYNEQFF. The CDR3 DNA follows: TGTGCTAGCAGCCAGGGACAGGAGTTTTACAATGAGCAGTTCTTC.

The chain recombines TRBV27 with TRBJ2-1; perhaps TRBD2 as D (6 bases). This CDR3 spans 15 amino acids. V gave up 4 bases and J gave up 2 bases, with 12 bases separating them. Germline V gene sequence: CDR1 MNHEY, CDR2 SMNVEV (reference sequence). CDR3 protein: CASSSGAAAYNEQFF. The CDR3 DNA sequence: TGTGCCAGCAGTTCGGGAGCGGCGGCCTACAATGAGCAGTTCTTC.

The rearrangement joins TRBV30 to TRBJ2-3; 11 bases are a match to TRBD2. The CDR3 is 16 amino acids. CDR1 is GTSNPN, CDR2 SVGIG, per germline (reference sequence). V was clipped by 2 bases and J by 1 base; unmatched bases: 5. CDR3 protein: CAWSSGTSGRTDTQYF. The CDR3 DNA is TGTGCCTGGAGTTCTGGGACTAGCGGACGCACAGATACGCAGTATTTT.

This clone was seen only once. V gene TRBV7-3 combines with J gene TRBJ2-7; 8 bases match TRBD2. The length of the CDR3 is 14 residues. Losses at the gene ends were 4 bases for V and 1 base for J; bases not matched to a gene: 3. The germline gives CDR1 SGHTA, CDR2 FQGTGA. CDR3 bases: TGTGCCAGCAGCTCTAGCGGGCCTTCCTACGAGCAGTACTTC. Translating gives CASSSSGPSYEQYF.

The CDR3 here is CATKLGLAGQETQYF. CDR3 bases: TGTGCCACTAAACTTGGGCTAGCGGGGCAAGAGACCCAGTACTTC. This chain links TRBV19 with TRBJ2-5; the match to TRBD2 covers 9 bases. The CDR3 consists of 15 residues. The J segment lost 2 bases and the V segment lost 10 bases, leaving 11 bases of the junction unmatched. Germline V gene lookup returns CDR1 LNHDA and CDR2 SQIVND (reference sequence).

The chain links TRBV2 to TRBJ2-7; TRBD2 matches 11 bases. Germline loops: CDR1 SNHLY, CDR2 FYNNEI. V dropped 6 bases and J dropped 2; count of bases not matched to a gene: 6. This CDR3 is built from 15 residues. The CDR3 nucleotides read TGTGCCAGCAGGGGGGGGACTAGCGGAACCTACGAGCAGTACTTC. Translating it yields CASRGGTSGTYEQYF.

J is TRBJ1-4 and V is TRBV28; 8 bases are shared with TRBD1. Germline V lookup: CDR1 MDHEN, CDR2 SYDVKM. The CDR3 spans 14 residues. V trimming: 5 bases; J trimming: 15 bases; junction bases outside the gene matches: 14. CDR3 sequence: CASSIPPGQGIMFF. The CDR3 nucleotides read TGTGCCAGCAGTATACCCCCCGGACAGGGTATTATGTTTTTT. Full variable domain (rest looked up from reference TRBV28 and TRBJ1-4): DVKVTQSSRYLVKRTGEKVFLECVQDMDHENMFWYRQDPGLGLRLIYFSYDVKMKEKGDIPEGYSVSREKKERFSLILESASTNQTSMYLCASSIPPGQGIMFFGSGTQLSVL.

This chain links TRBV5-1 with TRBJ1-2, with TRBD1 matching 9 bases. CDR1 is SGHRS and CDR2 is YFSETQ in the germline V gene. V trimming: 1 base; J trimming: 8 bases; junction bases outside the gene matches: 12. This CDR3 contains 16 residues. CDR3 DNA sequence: TGCGCCAGCAGCTTGTCGGCGGCGGGACAGGGTAGAGGCTACACCTTC. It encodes CASSLSAAGQGRGYTF.

CDR3 sequence: CASSPTSGVGDTQYF. The CDR3 DNA is TGTGCCAGCAGCCCAACTAGCGGGGTGGGAGATACGCAGTATTTT. The chain is built from TRBV5-4 and TRBJ2-3; 10 bases fit TRBD2. V lost 4 bases to trimming and J lost 5 bases; unmatched junction nucleotides: 7. The CDR3 runs to 15 residues. CDR1 is SGHNT and CDR2 is YYREEE in the germline V gene (reference sequence).

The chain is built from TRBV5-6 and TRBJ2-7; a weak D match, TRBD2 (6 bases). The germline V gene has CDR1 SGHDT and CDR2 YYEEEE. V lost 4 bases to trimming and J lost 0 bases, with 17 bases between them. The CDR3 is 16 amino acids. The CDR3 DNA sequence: TGTGCCAGCAGCCTCATGAGGAGGGTAAGCTCCTACGAGCAGTACTTC. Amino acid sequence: CASSLMRRVSSYEQYF.